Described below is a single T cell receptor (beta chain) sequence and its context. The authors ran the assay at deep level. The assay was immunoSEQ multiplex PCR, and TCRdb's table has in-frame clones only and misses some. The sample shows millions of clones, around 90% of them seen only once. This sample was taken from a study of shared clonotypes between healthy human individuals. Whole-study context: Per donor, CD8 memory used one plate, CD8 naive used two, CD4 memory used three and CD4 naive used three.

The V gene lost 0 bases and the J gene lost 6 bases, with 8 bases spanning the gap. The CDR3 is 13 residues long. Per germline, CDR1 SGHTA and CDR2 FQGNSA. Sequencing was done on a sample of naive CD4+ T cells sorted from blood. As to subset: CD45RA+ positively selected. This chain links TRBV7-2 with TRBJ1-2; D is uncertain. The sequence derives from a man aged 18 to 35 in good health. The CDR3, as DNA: TGTGCCAGCAGCTTAGCGGGAGGGAATGGCTACACCTTC. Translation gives CASSLAGGNGYTF.